This TCR beta chain was sequenced in a study of response to subunit inactivated influenza vaccine. The CDR3 loop spans 14 amino acids. V lost 0 bases and J lost 5, with 11 bases in between. CDR1 SGHRS and CDR2 YFSETQ come from the germline V gene. Study-wide results and caveats: Each seasonal flu vaccination may recruit only limited new T cells, authors suggested.

This clonotype was observed many times. Its antigen remains unknown. TCRdb ran MiXCR on the RT-PCR reads and lists one entry per CDR3 protein. The sample lists over 750,000 distinct CDR3 sequences, 21% occurring once. Sequenced material: PBMCs from blood, taken 4 to 6 days after vaccination. The clonotype comes from a man over 45 who received an inactivated influenza vaccine. The chain couples TRBV5-1 to TRBJ2-5; D unclear. CDR3 sequence reads: CASSLDGRGETQYF. The CDR3 region has the DNA TGCGCCAGCAGCTTGGACGGCCGTGGGGAGACCCAGTACTTC.